This TCR beta chain was found in a study of blood T cell repertoires in COVID-19 (dated by TCRdb to the early 2020s). General notes on the study: Collaborator samples came from the United States, Italy and Spain and covered acute and convalescent phases of COVID-19. The sample metadata nearly always contained a de-identified subject ID, COVID-19 status, age in years and sex. The prospective study material was composed of cDNA or gDNA derived from T cells, B-cell-depleted T cells, or PBMCs. The dataset comprised deeply sampled blood TCRbeta repertoires from subjects exposed to, actively infected with, or recovered from COVID-19. HLA class I and class II types, where available, came from metadata supplied by the sample provider rather than from assay-based typing. A freely available public database, intended as a resource for researchers studying the immune response to SARS-CoV-2, is where the repertoires were released. The samples were drawn from the first 160 participants of the ongoing ImmuneRACE study and from 1,254 subjects provided by 6 global collaborators. Study-wide findings and limitations: The amount of clinical and demographic metadata varied by source and participant and was provided uncurated.

TCRbeta CDR3 regions were amplified from genomic DNA by means of the immunoSEQ Assay, a bias-controlled multiplex PCR. The original pipeline was this. The number of nucleated cells in each sample was estimated by amplification of reference gene primers within the assay. To quantify the absolute abundance of each unique TCRbeta CDR3 rearrangement, sequence reads were collapsed and filtered. For each sample, productive Simpson clonality was calculated by taking the square root of Simpson's diversity index across productive rearrangements. In TCRdb, the immuneACCESS table is reduced to in-frame sequences with V and J assigned. These tables do not hold every clone; where another copy was compared, an unresolved V gene accounts for under half, and the others remain unexplained. The V and J calls and clone size come from that table; D and trimming were worked out from the DNA. The table for this sample lists a few hundred thousand clones; 89% of them were counted only once. Clones ranked in the top ten supply around 4.6% of the sample.

On this clone itself: Its antigen target is currently unknown. No much larger clone is present one base from it, and per-base qualities are unavailable.

Another Seattle source contributed samples from volunteer blood donors who had recovered from COVID-19. Each collaborating institution followed its own protocols to collect whole blood in K2EDTA tubes. For TCRbeta analysis, collaborators shipped samples as frozen whole blood, isolated PBMCs, or DNA extracted from either of those sample types. V lost 5 bases and J lost 8 bases; the stretch between them is 18 bases long. The CDR3, cysteine through phenylalanine, is 15 amino acids long. Only the CDR3 DNA stays, 45 bases, in frame from base 1. Reading the germline V gene gives CDR1 SGHTA and CDR2 FQGNSA.

The source is a woman between 40 and 55 years old who had recovered from COVID-19. The rearranged chain carries TRBV7-2 and TRBJ1-4; no D segment can be confidently identified. Sequenced: peripheral blood. The DNA sequence is given as TGTGCCAGCAGCACCGACATCTGGGGAGGGGAAAAACTGTTTTTT. It translates to CASSTDIWGGEKLFF.